One T cell receptor (beta chain) is described in this entry. Participants spanned ages about 18 to 100 years and resided in around 25 US areas. Donors in Cohort 3 who had recovered were those with two negative PCRs, healthcare professional clearance, or resolution of their symptoms. The record originates from a study of blood T cell repertoires in COVID-19. This CDR3 contains 13 residues. J was trimmed by 5 bases and V by 5 bases; bases with no gene match: 8. Germline V gene lookup returns CDR1 GTSNPN and CDR2 SVGIG (reference sequence). In the original processing: Reference gene primer amplification gave estimated nucleated cell counts. Using immunoSEQ multiplex PCR, the repertoire was profiled, and TCRdb retains in-frame clones only, with some absent. The V and J calls and the clone size are those of that table, but D and trimming were determined from the DNA. The data contain about 310,000 clones, 89% of them singletons.

The chain carries TRBV30 and TRBJ2-5; 7 positions agree with TRBD1. The TCR sequence derives from a woman aged 40 to 50 who had recovered from COVID-19. Sequencing was done on a sample of PBMCs or T cells enriched from blood (not recorded which). Written as DNA, the CDR3 is TGTGCCTGGGGACAGGACTTTGGGGAGACCCAGTACTTC. Protein: CAWGQDFGETQYF. Complete variable domain (other parts from reference TRBV30 and TRBJ2-5): SQTIHQWPATLVQPVGSPLSLECTVEGTSNPNLYWYRQAAGRGLQLLFYSVGIGQISSEVPQNLSASRPQDRQFILSSKKLLLSDSGFYLCAWGQDFGETQYFGPGTRLLVL.